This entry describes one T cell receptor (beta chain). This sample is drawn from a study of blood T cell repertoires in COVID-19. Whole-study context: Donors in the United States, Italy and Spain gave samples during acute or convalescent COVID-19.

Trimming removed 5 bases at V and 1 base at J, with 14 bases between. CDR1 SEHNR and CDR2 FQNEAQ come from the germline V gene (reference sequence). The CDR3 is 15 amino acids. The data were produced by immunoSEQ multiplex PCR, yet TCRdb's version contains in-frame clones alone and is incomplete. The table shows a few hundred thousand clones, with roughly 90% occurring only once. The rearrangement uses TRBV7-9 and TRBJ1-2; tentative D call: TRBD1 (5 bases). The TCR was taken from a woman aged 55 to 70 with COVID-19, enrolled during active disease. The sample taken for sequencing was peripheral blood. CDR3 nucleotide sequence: TGTGCCAGCAGCCCAGGGACTACAGTTAACTATGGCTACACCTTC. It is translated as CASSPGTTVNYGYTF.